This entry is about one T cell receptor (beta chain). This receptor's antigen is unknown. Per-base qualities were not stored, and no clone one base away is much larger. This entry belongs to a study of blood T cell repertoires in COVID-19 (dated by TCRdb to the early 2020s). About the investigation overall: The collaborator samples originated in the United States, Italy and Spain and spanned the acute and convalescent phases of COVID-19. The material from the prospective study consisted of cDNA or gDNA derived from T cells, B-cell-depleted T cells, or PBMCs. Subjects who had been exposed to COVID-19, were actively infected with it, or had recovered from it provided the deeply sampled blood TCRbeta repertoires that made up the dataset. A freely available public database, intended as a resource for researchers studying the immune response to SARS-CoV-2, is where the repertoires were released. The samples were drawn from two sources: the first 160 participants of the ongoing ImmuneRACE study, and some 1,300 subjects contributed by 6 global collaborators. Nearly every sample came with metadata listing a de-identified subject ID, COVID-19 status, age in years and sex. Where HLA class I and class II types were available, the types were taken from metadata supplied by the sample provider, not from assay-based typing. Summary of the overall study and its limitations: The quantity of clinical and demographic metadata differed by source and by participant and was supplied without curation.

The germline V gene provides CDR1 SGHAT and CDR2 FQNNGV. Counted from cysteine to phenylalanine, this CDR3 has 14 amino acids. Only the CDR3 DNA is retained, 42 bases long and in frame from the first base. The V and J ends are trimmed by 2 bases and 2 bases, leaving 9 bases between them. The immunoSEQ Assay, a bias-controlled multiplex PCR, was used to amplify TCRbeta CDR3 regions from genomic DNA. In the original analysis: The number of nucleated cells in each sample was estimated from the amplification of reference gene primers within the assay. Sequence reads were collapsed and filtered to measure the absolute abundance of every unique TCRbeta CDR3 rearrangement. Productive Simpson clonality was computed per sample as the square root of Simpson's diversity index over productive rearrangements. Not all clones reach the TCRdb copy of this immuneACCESS table, which keeps in-frame sequences only. Checked studies attribute under half of the gap to unresolved V genes and leave the rest unexplained. D and trimming were read from the DNA, whereas the V and J calls and clone size are those reported in that table. The sample table records fewer than 70,000 clones; approximately 80% of these occur just once. The ten biggest clones cover approximately 5.6% of the sample.

Whole blood was collected in K2EDTA tubes by collaborating institutions according to the institutions' own protocols. For TCRbeta analysis, collaborators shipped samples in one of three forms: frozen whole blood, isolated PBMCs, or DNA extracted from either of those sample types. The rearranged segments are TRBV11-2 and TRBJ1-1, with a weak D call of TRBD1 (6 bases match). What was sequenced was peripheral blood. The TCR originated in a woman in her fifties or sixties with acute or convalescent COVID-19. The CDR3 protein is CASSLIRGNTEAFF. The DNA is as follows: TGTGCCAGCAGCTTAATCAGGGGAAACACTGAAGCTTTCTTT.